What follows are 29 T cell receptor beta chains derived from one specimen sequenced in a study of cytomegalovirus exposure and HLA in healthy donors. PCR involved 60 Vbeta and 13 Jbeta primers. Sequencing used immunoSEQ multiplex PCR; TCRdb keeps in-frame clones, though not all of them. This table has 85,000 to 130,000 clones, around 75% appearing once. Sequenced: PBMCs. The receptor source for this set is a woman younger than 30 in good health and CMV-seropositive.

The gene calls are TRBV7-2 and TRBJ2-7; tentatively, D is TRBD1 (5 bases). Trimming left V 5 bases short and J 3 bases short, with 11 bases between. The CDR3 is 13 amino acids. Looked up from germline, CDR1 is SGHTA and CDR2 is FQGNSA. The CDR3 protein is CASSTTVLYEQYF. Written as DNA, the CDR3 is TGTGCCAGCAGCACGACAGTTCTCTACGAGCAGTACTTC. Full variable domain (outside the CDR3, taken from reference TRBV7-2 and TRBJ2-7): GAGVSQSPSNKVTEKGKDVELRCDPISGHTALYWYRQSLGQGLEFLIYFQGNSAPDKSGLPSDRFSAERTGGSVSTLTIQRTQQEDSAVYLCASSTTVLYEQYFGPGTRLTVT.

V usage is TRBV9 and J usage is TRBJ1-3; D is undetermined. CDR1 and CDR2 (germline): SGDLS, YYNGEE. This CDR3 region has 15 residues. V was shortened by 0 bases and J by 0 bases, with 7 bases between the two germline ends. CDR3 bases: TGTGCCAGCAGCGTAGCCCCAGGCTCTGGAAACACCATATATTTT. As protein: CASSVAPGSGNTIYF.

This chain connects TRBV7-2 to TRBJ2-6; D remains unclear. Germline assignment: CDR1 SGHTA and CDR2 FQGNSA. The ends were cut back, 3 bases at V and 2 bases at J, with 2 bases in the middle. The CDR3 has 13 amino acids. CDR3 in amino acids: CASSFAGANVLTF. Here the CDR3 DNA reads TGTGCCAGCAGCTTCGCTGGGGCCAACGTCCTGACTTTC.

In this sample, this clone turned up a few times. The V and J genes are TRBV4-2 and TRBJ2-3; D gene ambiguous. CDR1 and CDR2 from the germline V gene are LGHNA and YNFKEQ. Trimming shortened V by 1 base and J by 2 bases, and 10 bases separated the two germline ends. The CDR3 totals 15 residues. CDR3 sequence reads: CASSQGEIPTDTQYF. In nucleotides, the CDR3 is TGTGCCAGCAGCCAAGGAGAGATTCCCACAGATACGCAGTATTTT.

The genes are TRBV7-8 and TRBJ1-4; D is unclear. This CDR3 has 15 residues. Trimming pared 4 bases from V and 1 base from J, leaving 10 bases between. Germline loops: CDR1 SGHVS, CDR2 FQNEAQ. CDR3 DNA: TGTGCCAGCAGCTATGGCCGGGGAACTAATGAAAAACTGTTTTTT. Translation gives CASSYGRGTNEKLFF. Full variable domain (rest looked up from reference TRBV7-8 and TRBJ1-4): GAGVSQSPRYKVAKRGQDVALRCDPISGHVSLFWYQQALGQGPEFLTYFQNEAQLDKSGLPSDRFFAERPEGSVSTLKIQRTQQEDSAVYLCASSYGRGTNEKLFFGSGTQLSVL.

This clone was observed once. The chain is built from TRBV5-1 and TRBJ2-1, with 12 bases matching TRBD2. J was trimmed by 7 bases and V by 0 bases; bases with no gene match: 5. Per germline, CDR1 SGHRS and CDR2 YFSETQ. The CDR3 consists of 16 residues. The CDR3 nucleotides read TGCGCCAGCAGCTTGGTCTCCCTAGCGGGAGGGAATGAGCAGTTCTTC. It specifies CASSLVSLAGGNEQFF.

The genes are TRBV9 and TRBJ2-1; a possible D gene is TRBD2 (6 bases). Trimming took 3 bases from V and 7 from J, leaving 17 bases between them. From germline, CDR1 is SGDLS and CDR2 YYNGEE. The CDR3 extends over 15 amino acids. The CDR3 DNA follows: TGTGCCAGCAGCGCCTATAGACTAGAAGGGAATGAGCAGTTCTTC. Amino acid sequence: CASSAYRLEGNEQFF.

The V and J genes are TRBV27 and TRBJ2-2; the match to TRBD1 covers 7 bases. The trim removed 2 bases at V and 7 bases at J, leaving 7 bases unmatched. Germline V gene sequence: CDR1 MNHEY, CDR2 SMNVEV (reference sequence). The CDR3 totals 15 residues. This CDR3 reads CASSLRGTELGELFF. The CDR3 DNA reads TGTGCCAGCAGTTTACGTGGGACAGAACTCGGGGAGCTGTTTTTT.

Concerning this clone itself: This likely comes from a read error, as the CDR3 has no conserved phenylalanine or tryptophan at its end. No DNA is shown, since the ends of the CDR3 on it are uncertain; the CDR3 is the one TCRdb lists. V gene TRBV6-1 combines with J gene TRBJ2-7; the D call in the table, TRBD1, was not verified against the DNA. Germline CDR1 reads MNHNS; CDR2 reads SASEGT. The CDR3 has 12 residues if both end residues are counted. The CDR3 protein is CASSEISTGYVT.

V is TRBV18 and J is TRBJ1-1; 7 positions match TRBD1. CDR3 length equals 15 residues. Germline CDR1 reads KGHSH; CDR2 reads LQKENI. V lost 3 bases to trimming and J lost 2 bases; unmatched junction nucleotides: 6. The CDR3 reads CASSPKTGLNTEAFF. CDR3 nucleotide sequence: TGTGCCAGCTCACCCAAGACAGGGCTCAACACTGAAGCTTTCTTT.

This rearrangement joins TRBV5-4 to TRBJ2-2; D is perhaps TRBD2 (6 bases). Germline CDR1 SGHNT, CDR2 YYREEE (reference sequence). The ends were cut back, 5 bases at V and 4 bases at J, with 12 bases in the middle. There are 14 residues in the CDR3. The CDR3 region has the DNA TGTGCCAGCAGGACGGGGGAGGTCACCGGGGAGCTGTTTTTT. It codes for CASRTGEVTGELFF. Based on the CDR3 plus reference TRBV5-4 and TRBJ2-2, the full variable domain is ETGVTQSPTHLIKTRGQQVTLRCSSQSGHNTVSWYQQALGQGPQFIFQYYREEENGRGNFPPRFSGLQFPNYSSELNVNALELDDSALYLCASRTGEVTGELFFGEGSRLTVL.

The chain employs TRBV10-3 and TRBJ1-4, with D possibly matching TRBD1 (6 bases). Trimming cost V 5 bases and J 2 bases, with 9 bases left between them. There are 14 residues in the CDR3. Germline V CDR1 and CDR2: ENHRY, SYGVKD. CDR3: CAISPGATNEKLFF. The CDR3 region has the DNA TGTGCCATCAGTCCAGGGGCGACTAATGAAAAACTGTTTTTT.

The CDR3 loop is CASSYDRDYEQYF. CDR3 DNA: TGTGCCAGCAGCTACGACAGAGACTACGAGCAGTACTTC. The rearrangement links TRBV5-4 to TRBJ2-7; tentative D call: TRBD1 (5 bases). The ends were cut back, 3 bases at V and 3 bases at J, with 10 bases in the middle. This CDR3 spans 13 amino acids. The germline V gene encodes CDR1 SGHNT and CDR2 YYREEE (reference sequence).

Relative to its sample, this clone is medium-sized. The CDR3 is CASSQDFGQGYNEQFF. The CDR3 nucleotides are TGTGCCAGCAGCCAAGATTTCGGACAGGGGTACAATGAGCAGTTCTTC. The chain uses TRBV4-2 and TRBJ2-1, with 9 bases that match TRBD1. The CDR3 is made up of 16 amino acids. Unmatched junction bases numbered 4, after V lost 0 bases and J lost 4 bases. Germline V lookup: CDR1 LGHNA, CDR2 YNFKEQ.

The chain uses TRBV5-6 and TRBJ2-3; 12 bases line up with TRBD2. Germline loops: CDR1 SGHDT, CDR2 YYEEEE. This CDR3 is built from 16 residues. Unmatched junction bases numbered 8, after V lost 4 bases and J lost 5 bases. CDR3 nucleotide sequence: TGTGCCAGCAGCCGAAGAGAACTAGCGGGAGGAGATACGCAGTATTTT. This gives the protein CASSRRELAGGDTQYF.

This sequence joins TRBV2 and TRBJ2-4; maybe TRBD1 (6 bases). The germline CDR1 and CDR2 sequences are SNHLY and FYNNEI. The length of the CDR3 is 14 residues. The V end lost 6 bases, the J end lost 0 bases, and 9 bases lay between the germline ends. CDR3 residues: CASRDRLAKNIQYF. DNA of the CDR3: TGTGCCAGCAGGGACAGATTAGCCAAAAACATTCAGTACTTC.

The rearrangement links TRBV11-1 to TRBJ2-7, with TRBD1 matching over 11 bases. With V trimmed by 4 bases and J by 1 base, 6 bases remained unmatched. CDR1 SGHAT and CDR2 FQDESV come from the germline V gene (reference sequence). The CDR3 has 16 amino acids. CDR3 amino acids: CASSSLGDRGSYEQYF. As DNA, the CDR3 is TGTGCCAGCAGCTCACTGGGGGACAGGGGGTCCTACGAGCAGTACTTC.

The table lists this clone with a count of one. The gene calls are TRBV19 and TRBJ2-3, with 10 bases aligning to TRBD2. CDR1 LNHDA and CDR2 SQIVND come from the germline V gene (reference sequence). V shed 2 bases and J 4 bases; nucleotides not matched to a gene: 6. The CDR3 runs 16 residues. In DNA, the CDR3 is TGTGCCAGTAGTATACGGGTAGCGGGAGGCCCAGATACGCAGTATTTT. This encodes CASSIRVAGGPDTQYF.

This chain joins TRBV27 and TRBJ1-5, with TRBD1 matching over 10 bases. CDR3 length equals 14 residues. Trimming removed 5 bases from V and 4 bases from J; junction bases left unmatched: 2. The V gene's germline CDR1 is MNHEY and CDR2 SMNVEV (reference sequence). The CDR3 DNA is TGTGCCAGCAGTCCGGACAGGGGGAATCAGCCCCAGCATTTT. It is translated as CASSPDRGNQPQHF.

Only a few counts were recorded for this clone. This rearrangement joins TRBV6-4 to TRBJ2-2; possible D gene TRBD2, 6 bases. Per germline, CDR1 MRHNA and CDR2 SNTAGT. This CDR3 comprises 17 residues. Trimming stripped 3 bases from V and 3 bases from J, with 17 bases between. CDR3 sequence (DNA): TGTGCCAGCAGTGAACTTAGCGGCATACGGGACACCGGGGAGCTGTTTTTT. Protein product: CASSELSGIRDTGELFF.

This sequence joins TRBV19 and TRBJ1-1, with D possibly being TRBD1 (6 bases). CDR3 length: 15 residues. V was cut by 6 bases and J by 0 bases, with 14 bases left in between. From germline, CDR1 is LNHDA and CDR2 SQIVND (reference sequence). The CDR3 nucleotides read TGTGCCAGTAGAGACCAGGGGACGATGAACACTGAAGCTTTCTTT. Its protein product is CASRDQGTMNTEAFF.

The chain recombines TRBV19 with TRBJ2-5; 10 bases align to TRBD2. Germline lookup yields CDR1 LNHDA and CDR2 SQIVND (reference sequence). The junction had 6 bases not matched to a gene; V was cut back by 7 bases and J by 4 bases. This CDR3 is 14 amino acids long. Here the CDR3 DNA reads TGTGCCAGTAACCTAGCGGGAGACGCAGAGACCCAGTACTTC. This translates into CASNLAGDAETQYF.

DNA of the CDR3: TGTGCCAGCAGCTCGCTAAGGCCCCTATGGGAGGACGGGGACGAGCAGTACTTC. Translated: CASSSLRPLWEDGDEQYF. The chain links TRBV7-6 to TRBJ2-7; D may be TRBD2 (6 bases). The V end was cut by 4 bases, the J end by 5 bases, with 27 bases between. The CDR3 covers 18 residues. CDR1 and CDR2 from the germline V gene are SGHVS and FNYEAQ.

The CDR3, as DNA: TGTGCCAGCAGTTTATCCCGACTAGCGTCTTTTCACGAGCAGTACTTC. Translating it yields CASSLSRLASFHEQYF. The V call is TRBV27, the J call TRBJ2-7; 8 bases match TRBD2. Germline V CDR1 and CDR2: MNHEY, SMNVEV (reference sequence). The CDR3 length is 16 residues. V was pared by 0 bases and J by 5 bases, with 9 bases of the junction left unmatched.

The V and J genes are TRBV28 and TRBJ2-1; 7 nucleotides agree with TRBD1. V lost 8 bases to trimming and J lost 2 bases; unmatched junction nucleotides: 6. Germline CDR1 MDHEN, CDR2 SYDVKM. There are 14 residues in the CDR3. The CDR3: CASRKQGAYNEQFF. Written as DNA, the CDR3 is TGTGCCAGCCGTAAGCAGGGGGCCTACAATGAGCAGTTCTTC.

The chain has TRBV15 and TRBJ2-1, with unresolved D. Per germline, CDR1 LNHNV and CDR2 YYDKDF (reference sequence). Trimming took off 3 bases at V and 4 bases at J, with 7 bases between the two ends. This CDR3 has 13 amino acids. The CDR3 spells CATSSSRYNEQFF. In DNA, the CDR3 is TGTGCCACCAGCAGTAGTCGTTACAATGAGCAGTTCTTC.

This clone was counted once. This chain links TRBV27 with TRBJ1-3; D perhaps matches TRBD1 (6 bases). This CDR3 has 14 residues. V gave up 6 bases and J gave up 0 bases, with 9 bases separating them. From germline, CDR1 is MNHEY and CDR2 SMNVEV (reference sequence). CDR3 sequence (DNA): TGTGCCAGCAGGAAACAGGGCTCTGGAAACACCATATATTTT. This codes for CASRKQGSGNTIYF.

This chain joins TRBV28 and TRBJ2-7; D uncertain. The CDR3 runs 10 residues. The V gene lost 9 bases and the J gene lost 3 bases, with 6 bases spanning the gap. Germline lookup yields CDR1 MDHEN and CDR2 SYDVKM. This chain's CDR3 is CASSLYEQYF. The CDR3 coding sequence is TGTGCCAGTAGCCTCTACGAGCAGTACTTC.

The CDR3 here is CASSYGAYYGYTF. The CDR3 DNA follows: TGTGCCAGCAGTTACGGGGCCTACTATGGCTACACCTTC. This chain uses TRBV6-5 with TRBJ1-2; D is possibly TRBD1 (5 bases). The V and J ends lost 2 bases and 3 bases respectively, with 7 bases between them. CDR1 MNHEY and CDR2 SVGAGI come from the germline V gene. The CDR3 length is 13 residues.